Shown below are 18 T cell receptor beta chains from a single sample sequenced in a study of blood T cells in healthy people across ages (dated by TCRdb to the mid-2010s). Library preparation was by 5' RACE. Sequencing took place on an Illumina HiSeq 2500. A second PCR of about 6 to 11 cycles was performed with a sample-barcoded 5' primer and a J-beta primer mix. The public reads were reanalyzed by TCRdb: fastp trimming at Q25, MiXCR alignment, in-frame beta chains only. Each CDR3 protein appears once, grouped with its most common genes and DNA. This sample gives roughly 1.5 million distinct CDR3 sequences in total; roughly 43% of them show up just once. The top ten hold about 4% of the sample. The sample was blood. Receptors were obtained from a woman younger than 30 in good health.

A few counts support this clonotype. V gene TRBV10-3 combines with J gene TRBJ1-4; 10 nucleotides align to TRBD1. The germline V gene encodes CDR1 ENHRY and CDR2 SYGVKD. This CDR3 has 14 amino acids. V dropped 6 bases and J dropped 8; count of bases not matched to a gene: 6. The CDR3 reads CAISSGQGLEKLFF. CDR3 DNA: TGTGCCATCAGCTCGGGACAGGGGTTGGAAAAACTGTTTTTT.

V and J are TRBV4-1 and TRBJ2-3; 8 positions agree with TRBD2. V lost 0 bases and J lost 2; bases outside the gene matches: 1. Germline V gene lookup returns CDR1 MGHRA and CDR2 YSYEKL. The CDR3 spans 15 residues. The CDR3 sequence: CASSQERGVTDTQYF. In DNA, the CDR3 is TGCGCCAGCAGCCAAGAGCGGGGGGTCACAGATACGCAGTATTTT.

This clonotype has just a few counts. The V gene is TRBV10-3, the J gene TRBJ2-1, with TRBD2 matching over 7 bases. The CDR3 loop spans 15 amino acids. CDR1 and CDR2 from the germline V gene are ENHRY and SYGVKD. V trimming: 6 bases; J trimming: 4 bases; junction bases outside the gene matches: 9. The CDR3: CAISSTSTRYNEQFF. The CDR3 DNA reads TGTGCCATCAGCTCGACTAGCACCCGTTACAATGAGCAGTTCTTC.

This clonotype was recorded at least ten times. The CDR3 protein is CASSPIAGSSYNEQFF. Written as DNA, the CDR3 is TGTGCCAGCAGCCCGATAGCGGGAAGCTCCTACAATGAGCAGTTCTTC. The chain has TRBV7-9 and TRBJ2-1; TRBD2 matches 8 bases. The germline V gene encodes CDR1 SEHNR and CDR2 FQNEAQ (reference sequence). This CDR3 region has 16 residues. Trimming cost V 5 bases and J 0 bases; bases outside gene matches: 6.

This chain's CDR3 is CAANLRGGANYGYTF. DNA for the CDR3: TGTGCCGCAAACCTCCGGGGGGGAGCTAACTATGGCTACACCTTC. The chain couples TRBV7-2 to TRBJ1-2; D possibly corresponds to TRBD1 (5 bases). This CDR3 has 15 amino acids. V shed 11 bases and J shed 0 bases, with 19 bases lying between them. CDR1 is SGHTA and CDR2 is FQGNSA in the germline V gene.

This clonotype came up a few times. This chain joins TRBV5-1 and TRBJ2-2; 7 bases are a match to TRBD1. Germline lookup yields CDR1 SGHRS and CDR2 YFSETQ. V shed 4 bases, J shed 4 bases, and the junction held 7 bases outside the gene matches. This CDR3 contains 15 residues. The CDR3 DNA follows: TGCGCCAGCAGCATACCACAGGGGACCACCGGGGAGCTGTTTTTT. As protein: CASSIPQGTTGELFF.

This clonotype was counted between two and nine times. The chain couples TRBV20-1 to TRBJ2-1, with unresolved D. The CDR3 loop spans 17 amino acids. Germline V lookup: CDR1 DFQATT, CDR2 SNEGSKA (reference sequence). Trimming took 0 bases from V and 8 from J, leaving 23 bases between them. The CDR3 here is CSARDGLRTPIGDEQFF. Here the CDR3 DNA reads TGCAGTGCTAGAGATGGTTTGAGGACCCCTATTGGAGATGAGCAGTTCTTC.

The rearrangement uses TRBV5-1 and TRBJ2-7, with D uncertain. V lost 5 bases and J 7 bases, leaving 13 bases between the germline ends. Germline V gene data show CDR1 as SGHRS and CDR2 as YFSETQ. This CDR3 spans 12 amino acids. CDR3 region: CASRFPNNEQYF. As DNA, the CDR3 is TGCGCCAGCAGGTTTCCCAACAATGAGCAGTACTTC.

The gene calls are TRBV20-1 and TRBJ1-1, with D perhaps TRBD1 (6 bases). Trimming took 2 bases from V and 5 from J, leaving 18 bases between them. This CDR3 comprises 15 residues. Per germline, CDR1 DFQATT and CDR2 SNEGSKA (reference sequence). The CDR3 DNA reads TGCAGTGCTAGACCAGGTACAGGGACGGTGACTGAAGCTTTCTTT. Translation: CSARPGTGTVTEAFF.

The chain recombines TRBV7-9 with TRBJ1-1, with 7 bases that match TRBD1. The germline CDR1 and CDR2 sequences are SEHNR and FQNEAQ (reference sequence). The V gene end was trimmed by 4 bases and the J gene end by 7 bases; junction bases not matched to a gene: 6. The length of the CDR3 is 13 residues. The CDR3 DNA reads as TGTGCCAGCAGCTCGGGGACAGAGGATGAAGCTTTCTTT. Its translation: CASSSGTEDEAFF. Complete variable domain (other parts from reference TRBV7-9 and TRBJ1-1): DTGVSQNPRHKITKRGQNVTFRCDPISEHNRLYWYRQTLGQGPEFLTYFQNEAQLEKSRLLSDRFSAERPKGSFSTLEIQRTEQGDSAMYLCASSSGTEDEAFFGQGTRLTVV.

The chain uses TRBV18 and TRBJ2-1; D not certain. The CDR3 runs to 16 residues. Germline-derived CDR1 and CDR2 are KGHSH and LQKENI. Trimming shortened V by 0 bases and J by 0 bases, and 9 bases separated the two germline ends. The CDR3 region is CASSPPARSSYNEQFF. In DNA, the CDR3 is TGTGCCAGCTCACCACCAGCTAGGAGCTCCTACAATGAGCAGTTCTTC.

The CDR3 sequence: CASSLARGGEQYF. The CDR3 DNA reads TGTGCCAGCAGCTTAGCCCGCGGGGGCGAGCAGTACTTC. This sequence joins TRBV7-9 and TRBJ2-7; TRBD2 agrees at 7 bases. V dropped 0 bases and J dropped 6; count of bases not matched to a gene: 2. Per germline, CDR1 SEHNR and CDR2 FQNEAQ (reference sequence). The CDR3 extends over 13 amino acids. Full variable domain (remainder filled in from reference TRBV7-9 and TRBJ2-7): DTGVSQNPRHKITKRGQNVTFRCDPISEHNRLYWYRQTLGQGPEFLTYFQNEAQLEKSRLLSDRFSAERPKGSFSTLEIQRTEQGDSAMYLCASSLARGGEQYFGPGTRLTVT.

This clonotype was recorded a few times. The gene calls are TRBV12-3 or TRBV12-4 and TRBJ1-2, with TRBD1 matching 7 bases. The length of the CDR3 is 13 residues. The V segment lost 5 bases and the J segment 8 bases; nucleotides outside the gene matches: 8. The CDR3 DNA reads TGTGCCAGCAGTGGGACAGTCATCTTCGGCTACACCTTC. Translated: CASSGTVIFGYTF.

This clonotype was detected ten times or more. The CDR3 DNA sequence: TGTGCCAGCAGTCTCAGGATTACCTACGAGCAGTACTTC. Translated: CASSLRITYEQYF. The chain recombines TRBV27 with TRBJ2-7; D not certain. The V gene lost 5 bases and the J gene lost 2 bases, with 10 bases spanning the gap. The CDR3 runs to 13 residues. CDR1 MNHEY and CDR2 SMNVEV come from the germline V gene (reference sequence).

V gene TRBV18 combines with J gene TRBJ2-1; no definite D call. This CDR3 spans 12 amino acids. V was trimmed by 6 bases and J by 9 bases, leaving 12 bases between them. The germline V gene has CDR1 KGHSH and CDR2 LQKENI. The CDR3: CASSLANSEQFF. CDR3 DNA sequence: TGTGCCAGCTCCCTCGCGAACAGTGAGCAGTTCTTC.

This chain links TRBV7-3 with TRBJ2-3; no definite D call. The CDR3 sequence is 14 residues long. V was shortened by 4 bases and J by 5 bases, with 13 bases between the two germline ends. Germline V lookup: CDR1 SGHTA, CDR2 FQGTGA. The CDR3 nucleotides are TGTGCCAGCAGCTCCCCGGCGGACGGAGATACGCAGTATTTT. Its translation is CASSSPADGDTQYF.

This clonotype was seen only once. This chain uses TRBV6-2 or TRBV6-3 with TRBJ2-1; D remains ambiguous. CDR1 MNHEY and CDR2 SVGEGT come from the germline V gene. This CDR3 is 15 amino acids long. The ends were cut back, 6 bases at V and 8 bases at J, with 20 bases in the middle. The CDR3 coding sequence is TGTGCCAGCAGCCCCGGATCGGGCTACGCATATGAGCAGTTCTTC. As protein: CASSPGSGYAYEQFF.

The V call is TRBV11-2, the J call TRBJ2-5; 11 positions match TRBD1. The V and J ends lost 5 bases and 11 bases, in that order; junction bases with no gene match: 19. CDR1 is SGHAT, CDR2 FQNNGV, per germline. This CDR3 spans 17 amino acids. CDR3 in DNA: TGTGCCAGCAGCCGTGCCCCCGGGACAGGGGGACTCAATGAGCAGTACTTC. It is translated as CASSRAPGTGGLNEQYF.